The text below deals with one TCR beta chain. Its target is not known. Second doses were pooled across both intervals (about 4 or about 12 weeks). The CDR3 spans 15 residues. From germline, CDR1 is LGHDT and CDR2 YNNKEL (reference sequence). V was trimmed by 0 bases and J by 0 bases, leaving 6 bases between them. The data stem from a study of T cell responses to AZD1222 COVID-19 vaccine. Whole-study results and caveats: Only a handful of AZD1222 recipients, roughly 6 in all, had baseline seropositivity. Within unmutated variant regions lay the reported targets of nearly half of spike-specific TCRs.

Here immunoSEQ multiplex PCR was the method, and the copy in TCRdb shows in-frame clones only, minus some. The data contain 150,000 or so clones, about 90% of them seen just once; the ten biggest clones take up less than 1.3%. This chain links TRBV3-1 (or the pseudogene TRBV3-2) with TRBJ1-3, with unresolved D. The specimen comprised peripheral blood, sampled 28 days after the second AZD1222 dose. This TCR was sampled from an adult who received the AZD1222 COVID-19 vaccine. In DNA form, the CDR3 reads TGTGCCAGCAGCCAAGATACATCCTCTGGAAACACCATATATTTT. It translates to CASSQDTSSGNTIYF.